This TCR beta chain was sequenced in a study of T cell responses to AZD1222 COVID-19 vaccine. Study overall: Analyses pooled second doses at about 4 or about 12 weeks.

Remarks on this clone: The antigen remains unidentified.

Whole-study results and caveats: There were mostly white British donors and more females than males, and clonal diversity was possibly underestimated. Two AZD1222 administrations were followed by greater Spike-specific TCR breadth and depth. Per reports, nearly half of all spike-specific TCRs target regions that are unmutated in variants.

V gave up 4 bases and J gave up 2 bases, with 17 bases separating them. Germline V CDR1 and CDR2: SGHKS, YYEKEE (reference sequence). There are 16 residues in the CDR3. Clones were sequenced by immunoSEQ multiplex PCR, and TCRdb holds only the in-frame ones, with some missing. This table holds 100,000 to 150,000 clones, roughly 90% found once. The material sequenced was peripheral blood, taken on day 0 of AZD1222 vaccination. The V and J genes are TRBV5-5 and TRBJ2-3; the D gene is possibly TRBD1 (6 bases). This receptor was obtained from an adult in good health. The CDR3 here is CASSHKDRVNTDTQYF. CDR3 DNA: TGTGCCAGCAGCCATAAGGACAGAGTGAACACAGATACGCAGTATTTT.